One and the same sample provided the 11 T cell receptor beta chains below, sequenced in a study of cytomegalovirus exposure and HLA in healthy donors. PCR was performed using 60 Vbeta and 13 Jbeta primers. Using immunoSEQ multiplex PCR, the repertoire was profiled, and TCRdb retains in-frame clones only, with some absent. The top ten hold 8% of the sample, which has around 250,000 clones, roughly four fifths seen once. The sequenced material came from PBMCs. Receptors originate from an older woman in good health and CMV-seropositive.

A remark on this clone: The identical CDR3 is also encoded by other nucleotide sequences in the sample. The chain joins TRBV7-9 to TRBJ1-1, with D unclear. The germline gives CDR1 SEHNR, CDR2 FQNEAQ (reference sequence). V was trimmed by 1 base and J by 0 bases, leaving 6 bases between them. The CDR3 length is 14 residues. The CDR3 region has the DNA TGTGCCAGCAGCTTAGGGCAGATGAACACTGAAGCTTTCTTT. Protein sequence: CASSLGQMNTEAFF.

This chain uses TRBV7-8 with TRBJ2-7, with a tentative D call TRBD1 (6 bases). Trimming shortened V by 5 bases and J by 2 bases, and 13 bases separated the two germline ends. CDR1 SGHVS and CDR2 FQNEAQ come from the germline V gene. The CDR3 covers 14 residues. This CDR3 is CASSTRTATYEQYF. CDR3 in DNA: TGTGCCAGCAGCACCCGGACAGCAACCTACGAGCAGTACTTC.

This rearrangement joins TRBV5-1 to TRBJ2-7; 7 bases are shared with TRBD1. Germline CDR1 SGHRS, CDR2 YFSETQ. The CDR3 loop spans 12 amino acids. V lost 4 bases to trimming and J lost 5 bases; unmatched junction nucleotides: 3. CDR3 nucleotide sequence: TGCGCCAGCAGCCATACAGGGGACGAGCAGTACTTC. Amino acid sequence: CASSHTGDEQYF.

The rearrangement links TRBV27 to TRBJ2-7, with 7 nucleotides matching TRBD1. The CDR3 is made up of 16 amino acids. The V segment lost 0 bases and the J segment 3 bases; nucleotides outside the gene matches: 8. The V gene's germline CDR1 is MNHEY and CDR2 SMNVEV (reference sequence). CDR3 DNA: TGTGCCAGCAGTTTATCCCCGACAGGGAGCGGCTACGAGCAGTACTTC. Protein product: CASSLSPTGSGYEQYF.

This clone was detected once. The rearrangement joins TRBV27 to TRBJ1-1, with no clear D. Germline CDR1 MNHEY, CDR2 SMNVEV (reference sequence). CDR3 length equals 15 residues. V shed 4 bases and J shed 0 bases, with 12 bases lying between them. CDR3 bases: TGTGCCAGCAGTTGGAAGTCCGGAGTGAACACTGAAGCTTTCTTT. Amino acid sequence: CASSWKSGVNTEAFF.

The chain recombines TRBV25-1 with TRBJ1-5, with D possibly matching TRBD1 (5 bases). The CDR3 consists of 13 residues. Germline-derived CDR1 and CDR2 are MGHDK and SYGVNS. V lost 4 bases, J lost 9 bases, and 13 bases lay in between. CDR3 coding DNA: TGTGCCAGCAGTGTGGGAGGGACGAGGCCCCAGCATTTT. It yields the protein CASSVGGTRPQHF.

The chain combines TRBV5-1 with TRBJ1-5; D might be TRBD1 (6 bases). Germline V gene lookup returns CDR1 SGHRS and CDR2 YFSETQ. V was clipped by 4 bases and J by 2 bases, with 13 bases between them. The CDR3 runs to 15 residues. In nucleotides, the CDR3 is TGCGCCAGCAGCCCAGGGGAGGGGCGCAATCAGCCCCAGCATTTT. It encodes CASSPGEGRNQPQHF.

The chain couples TRBV19 to TRBJ1-2; D is ambiguous. The length of the CDR3 is 15 residues. Between the trimmed V and J ends, which lost 1 base and 3 bases, there was a span of 12 bases. CDR1 and CDR2 from the germline V gene are LNHDA and SQIVND (reference sequence). CDR3 amino acids: CASSIVIGGYYGYTF. Here the CDR3 DNA reads TGTGCCAGTAGTATAGTAATTGGAGGGTACTATGGCTACACCTTC.

The chain's CDR3 is CASSDGHFQETQYF. In DNA, the CDR3 is TGTGCCAGCAGCGATGGACACTTCCAAGAGACCCAGTACTTC. The V gene is TRBV21-1, the J gene TRBJ2-5; the table names TRBD1, a call not compared with the DNA. TRBV21-1 is an annotated pseudogene. This CDR3 has 14 amino acids.

This chain uses TRBV6-1 with TRBJ1-2; TRBD1 agrees at 11 bases. V was clipped by 5 bases and J by 6 bases; unmatched bases: 8. CDR1 and CDR2 (germline): MNHNS, SASEGT. The CDR3 covers 15 residues. CDR3 loop: CASSLGTGGGDGYTF. The CDR3 DNA reads TGTGCCAGCAGTTTGGGGACAGGGGGAGGGGATGGCTACACCTTC.

V and J are TRBV10-2 and TRBJ1-5; 7 nucleotides line up with TRBD1. Losses at the gene ends were 5 bases for V and 3 bases for J; bases not matched to a gene: 4. The CDR3 totals 14 residues. Germline V gene sequence: CDR1 WSHSY, CDR2 SAAADI. In DNA form, the CDR3 reads TGCGCCAGCAGTTCAGGGGGTACCAATCAGCCCCAGCATTTT. Residues: CASSSGGTNQPQHF.